The rows below give T cell receptor beta chains drawn from one sample of a study of T cell responses to AZD1222 COVID-19 vaccine. TCRdb's copy holds only in-frame clones and misses some; the assay was immunoSEQ multiplex PCR. The profile shows 100,000 to 150,000 clones, 70% to 90% of them singletons. The sample in question was peripheral blood, obtained on day 0 of AZD1222 vaccination. These receptors all come from an adult in good health. Each CDR3 is given with its conserved first and last residue. D genes are given only for firm matches.

j_call d_call v_call cdr3_aa cdr3_nt
TRBJ2-2 . TRBV18 CASSEIRKTPAITNTGELFF TGTGCCAGCTCCGAAATAAGGAAAACCCCAGCGATTACGAACACCGGGGAGCTGTTTTTT
TRBJ1-2 . TRBV29-1 CSGSLGGYGYTF TGCAGCGGATCGCTCGGAGGCTATGGCTACACCTTC
TRBJ1-2 . TRBV6-5 CASRVGGEGYGYTF TGTGCCAGCAGAGTAGGTGGTGAGGGCTATGGCTACACCTTC
TRBJ1-1 . TRBV12-5 CASGLWGGNTEAFF TGTGCTAGTGGTTTGTGGGGGGGGAACACTGAAGCTTTCTTT
TRBJ1-2 . TRBV7-3 CASSLVRANYGYTF TGTGCCAGCAGCTTAGTCAGAGCTAACTATGGCTACACCTTC
TRBJ1-1 TRBD1 TRBV28 CASSPGDRQMNTEAFF TGTGCCAGTTCGCCGGGGGACAGACAAATGAACACTGAAGCTTTCTTT
TRBJ1-5 . TRBV27 CASSSPGHPCHF TGTGCCAGCAGTTCCCCGGGACACCCGTGCCATTTT
TRBJ2-1 . TRBV14 CASSDSKRLGRAYNEQFF TGTGCCAGCAGCGACTCGAAAAGGCTGGGTAGGGCCTACAATGAGCAGTTCTTC
TRBJ2-2 . TRBV27 CAAGLQGIDTGELFF TGTGCCGCGGGGTTACAGGGGATTGACACCGGGGAGCTGTTTTTT
TRBJ1-2 . TRBV2 CASSEGRGSNYGYTF TGTGCCAGCAGTGAAGGAAGGGGATCTAACTATGGCTACACCTTC
TRBJ2-7 TRBD1 TRBV7-9 CASRQTGSTYEQYF TGTGCCAGCAGGCAGACAGGGAGTACCTACGAGCAGTACTTC
TRBJ1-3 . TRBV9 CASSVTGTPKHSGNTIYF TGTGCCAGCAGCGTAACCGGGACTCCGAAACACTCTGGAAACACCATATATTTT
TRBJ1-1 . TRBV5-6 CASSSGWGNTEAFF TGTGCCAGCAGCTCGGGTTGGGGGAACACTGAAGCTTTCTTT
TRBJ2-1 TRBD1 TRBV29-1 CSVERDRAYNEQFF TGCAGCGTTGAAAGAGACAGGGCCTACAATGAGCAGTTCTTC
TRBJ2-1 TRBD2 TRBV7-2 CASSSRLAGALLYNEQFF TGTGCCAGCAGTTCTAGACTAGCGGGGGCCCTCCTTTACAATGAGCAGTTCTTC
TRBJ2-7 . TRBV29-1 CSVKGVWIYEQYF TGCAGCGTCAAGGGGGTCTGGATCTACGAGCAGTACTTC